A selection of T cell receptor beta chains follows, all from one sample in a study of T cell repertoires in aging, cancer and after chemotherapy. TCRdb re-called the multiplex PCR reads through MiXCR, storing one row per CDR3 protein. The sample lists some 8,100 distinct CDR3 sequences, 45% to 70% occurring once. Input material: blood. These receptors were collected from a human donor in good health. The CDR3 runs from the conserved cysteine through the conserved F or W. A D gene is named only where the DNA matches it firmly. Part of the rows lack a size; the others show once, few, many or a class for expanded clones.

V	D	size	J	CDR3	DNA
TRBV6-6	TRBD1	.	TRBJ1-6	CASKTGRPSYNSPLHF	TGTGCCAGCAAGACAGGGCGTCCGTCCTATAATTCACCCCTCCACTTT
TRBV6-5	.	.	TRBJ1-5	CASNVQENQHQHF	TGTGCCAGCAACGTACAGGAGAATCAGCACCAGCATTTT
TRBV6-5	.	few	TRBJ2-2	CASTELGGELFF	TGTGCCAGCACCGAACTTGGCGGGGAGCTGTTTTTT
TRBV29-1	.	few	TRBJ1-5	CSVWDTYQPQHF	TGCAGCGTATGGGACACCTATCAGCCCCAGCATTTT
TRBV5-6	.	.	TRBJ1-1	CASSLALGAVVNTEAFF	TGTGCCAGCAGCTTGGCTCTGGGGGCAGTAGTGAACACTGAAGCTTTCTTT
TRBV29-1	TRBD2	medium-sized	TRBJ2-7	CSVDLGTSYEQYF	TGCAGCGTTGACTTAGGGACTAGCTACGAGCAGTACTTC
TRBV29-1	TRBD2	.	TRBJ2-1	CSVETSGGVYNEQFF	TGCAGCGTCGAGACTAGCGGGGGGGTGTACAATGAGCAGTTCTTC
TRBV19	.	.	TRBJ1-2	CAVAVGSGVAYGYTF	TGTGCCGTAGCAGTGGGGTCAGGGGTGGCCTATGGCTACACCTTC
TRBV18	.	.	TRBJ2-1	CASSFILRDEQFF	TGTGCCAGCTCGTTCATACTAAGGGATGAGCAGTTCTTC
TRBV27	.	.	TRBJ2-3	CASSLTPGSDTQYF	TGTGCCAGCAGTTTAACCCCTGGGTCAGATACGCAGTATTTT
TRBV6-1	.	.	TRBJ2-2	CASSDRDTGELFF	TGTGCCAGCAGTGACCGGGACACCGGGGAGCTGTTTTTT
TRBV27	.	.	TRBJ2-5	CASSLADYNEQYF	TGTGCCAGCAGTTTAGCCGACTACAATGAGCAGTACTTC
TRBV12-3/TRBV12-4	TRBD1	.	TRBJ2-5	CASSFRGTEETQYF	TGTGCCAGCAGTTTCCGTGGGACAGAAGAGACCCAGTACTTC
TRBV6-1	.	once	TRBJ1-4	CASRGGPLEKLFF	TGTGCCAGCAGGGGGGGACCTCTCGAAAAACTGTTTTTT
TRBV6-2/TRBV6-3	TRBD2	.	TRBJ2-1	CATHGGGKTYNEQFF	TGTGCCACCCACGGGGGGGGTAAAACCTACAATGAGCAGTTCTTC
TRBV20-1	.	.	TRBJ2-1	CSASRYDGEQFF	TGCAGTGCTAGTCGCTATGATGGTGAGCAGTTCTTC
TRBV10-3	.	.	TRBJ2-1	CAISLGQNEQFF	TGTGCCATCAGCCTCGGACAGAATGAGCAGTTCTTC
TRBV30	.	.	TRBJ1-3	CAWSPGDSGNTIYF	TGTGCCTGGAGCCCAGGCGACTCTGGAAACACCATATATTTT
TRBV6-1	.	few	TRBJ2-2	CASSLNGGLFF	TGTGCCAGCAGTTTAAACGGGGGGCTGTTTTTT
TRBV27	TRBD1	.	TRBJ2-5	CASSTGARETQYF	TGTGCCAGCAGTACAGGGGCGAGAGAGACCCAGTACTTC
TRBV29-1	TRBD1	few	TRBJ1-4	CSAGGQVNEKLFF	TGCAGCGCTGGGGGACAGGTTAATGAAAAACTGTTTTTT
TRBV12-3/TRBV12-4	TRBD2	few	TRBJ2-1	CASSASGPYNEQFF	TGTGCCAGCAGTGCTAGCGGTCCCTACAATGAGCAGTTCTTC
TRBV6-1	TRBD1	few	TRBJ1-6	CASSRRWDRANNSPLHF	TGTGCCAGCAGTCGACGTTGGGACAGAGCTAATAATTCACCCCTCCACTTT
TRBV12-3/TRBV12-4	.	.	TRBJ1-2	CASSSFGNYGYTF	TGTGCCAGCAGCTCCTTTGGGAACTATGGCTACACCTTC
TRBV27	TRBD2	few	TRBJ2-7	CASSYFPRTSGLSAYEQYF	TGTGCCAGCAGTTACTTCCCCCGGACTAGCGGGCTTTCTGCCTACGAGCAGTACTTC
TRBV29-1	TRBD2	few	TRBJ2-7	CSVRPTGTSGTYEQYF	TGCAGCGTTAGACCGACCGGGACTAGCGGCACCTACGAGCAGTACTTC
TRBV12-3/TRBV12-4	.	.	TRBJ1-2	CASSLWVANYGYTF	TGTGCCAGCAGTTTATGGGTAGCTAACTATGGCTACACCTTC
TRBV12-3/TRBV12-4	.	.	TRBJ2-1	CASRPPGEYNEQFF	TGTGCCAGCAGACCGCCTGGGGAGTACAATGAGCAGTTCTTC
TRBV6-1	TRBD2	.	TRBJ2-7	CASRTLSGSYEQYF	TGTGCCAGCAGGACTCTTAGCGGGAGCTACGAGCAGTACTTC
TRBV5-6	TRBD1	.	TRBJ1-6	CASSPPGTVDLPLHF	TGTGCCAGCAGCCCACCCGGGACAGTAGATTTACCCCTCCACTTT
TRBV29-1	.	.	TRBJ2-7	CSASRDLGEQYF	TGCAGCGCGTCCCGGGACCTGGGCGAGCAGTACTTC
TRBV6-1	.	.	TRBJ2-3	CASSGDGRTQYF	TGTGCCAGCAGTGGAGACGGGAGAACGCAGTATTTT
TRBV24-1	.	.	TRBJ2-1	CATTSFYNEQFF	TGTGCCACCACCTCGTTTTACAATGAGCAGTTCTTC
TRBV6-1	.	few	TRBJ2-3	CASSEWAEREDTQYF	TGTGCCAGCAGTGAATGGGCGGAACGGGAGGATACGCAGTATTTT
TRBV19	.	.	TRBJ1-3	CASSIRRSSSSGNTIYF	TGTGCCAGTAGTATTCGAAGATCTTCGAGCTCTGGAAACACCATATATTTT
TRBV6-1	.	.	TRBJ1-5	CASSEAPNQPQHF	TGTGCCAGCAGTGAAGCGCCTAATCAGCCCCAGCATTTT
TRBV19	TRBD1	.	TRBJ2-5	CASSIRPGQGKETQYF	TGTGCCAGTAGTATTAGGCCGGGACAGGGAAAAGAGACCCAGTACTTC
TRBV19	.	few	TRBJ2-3	CASRPHRTATDTQYF	TGTGCCAGTAGACCACACCGGACAGCTACGGATACGCAGTATTTT
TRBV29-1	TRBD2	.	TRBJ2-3	CSVEQRGGSPDTQYF	TGCAGCGTTGAACAGAGGGGCGGGAGCCCAGATACGCAGTATTTT
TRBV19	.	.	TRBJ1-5	CASSMLRTYSNQPQHF	TGTGCCAGTAGTATGCTCAGGACCTATAGCAATCAGCCCCAGCATTTT